These T cell receptor beta chains were read from a single sample in a study of cytomegalovirus exposure and HLA in healthy donors. Using immunoSEQ multiplex PCR, the repertoire was profiled, and TCRdb retains in-frame clones only, with some absent. The sample lists tens of thousands of clones, approximately 70% occurring once. Sequencing input: PBMCs. These receptors came from a male donor in good health and CMV-seropositive. Both conserved end residues are part of each CDR3. Each record gives: CDR3 length, V gene, J gene, D gene, clone size, CDR3 protein, CDR3 DNA. D genes are given only for firm matches. Size values are once, few and many counts, or a class for expanded clones, and some rows have none.

16	TRBV27	TRBJ1-3	.	.	CASSPLGESSGNTIYF	TGTGCCAGCAGTCCACTCGGGGAGAGCTCTGGAAACACCATATATTTT
14	TRBV9	TRBJ1-2	.	.	CASSVEGQGYGYTF	TGTGCCAGCAGCGTAGAAGGCCAGGGATATGGCTACACCTTC
13	TRBV6-5	TRBJ1-2	.	.	CASSPSWSRGYTF	TGTGCCAGCAGTCCCTCGTGGTCGAGGGGCTACACCTTC
15	TRBV6-5	TRBJ1-3	.	.	CASRVSQGSGNTIYF	TGTGCCAGCCGGGTGTCTCAGGGTTCTGGAAACACCATATATTTT
15	TRBV27	TRBJ2-7	.	.	CASGDYGYRAYEQYF	TGTGCCAGCGGGGATTACGGATACAGGGCTTACGAGCAGTACTTC
16	TRBV14	TRBJ2-1	TRBD2	.	CASSQPHDPGTTEQFF	TGTGCCAGCAGCCAGCCTCACGACCCAGGGACTACGGAGCAGTTCTTC
14	TRBV27	TRBJ2-7	.	.	CASSLYQGSYEQYF	TGTGCCAGCAGTTTATACCAGGGCTCCTACGAGCAGTACTTC
15	TRBV18	TRBJ1-1	TRBD1	.	CASSPQTGQNTEAFF	TGTGCCAGCTCACCACAGACAGGGCAGAACACTGAAGCTTTCTTT
14	TRBV19	TRBJ2-3	.	once	CASNTPGVADTQYF	TGTGCCAGTAACACCCCGGGAGTGGCAGATACGCAGTATTTT
16	TRBV15	TRBJ2-7	TRBD1	.	CAASTPGQGLRGEQYF	TGTGCCGCCAGCACGCCGGGACAGGGCCTCCGCGGCGAGCAGTACTTC
13	TRBV23-1	TRBJ2-3	.	few	CANGGGSTDTQYF	TGCGCTAACGGGGGCGGGAGTACAGATACGCAGTATTTT
15	TRBV6-5	TRBJ1-2	.	.	CASSYLSPGNYGYTF	TGTGCCAGCAGTTACCTCTCCCCGGGGAACTATGGCTACACCTTC
17	TRBV9	TRBJ2-7	TRBD2	.	CASSPGTSGLLSYEQYF	TGTGCCAGCAGCCCCGGGACTAGCGGCCTCCTCTCCTACGAGCAGTACTTC
15	TRBV27	TRBJ1-1	.	once	CASSSPAGLGTEAFF	TGTGCCAGCAGTTCCCCCGCAGGGTTGGGCACTGAAGCTTTCTTT
12	TRBV5-4	TRBJ2-2	.	.	CASSSPAGELFF	TGTGCCAGCAGCTCCCCGGCCGGGGAGCTGTTTTTT
14	TRBV2	TRBJ2-1	.	.	CASMGRASYNEQFF	TGTGCCAGCATGGGGAGAGCCTCCTACAATGAGCAGTTCTTC
16	TRBV7-9	TRBJ2-7	.	.	CSSSSSTGLKPYEQYF	TGTTCCAGCAGCTCATCGACAGGTTTGAAGCCCTACGAGCAGTACTTC
16	TRBV19	TRBJ2-1	TRBD1	few	CASSPTGTGTYNEQFF	TGTGCCAGTAGTCCCACCGGGACAGGTACCTACAATGAGCAGTTCTTC
13	TRBV30	TRBJ1-5	TRBD1	.	CAWADRGGQPQHF	TGTGCCTGGGCCGACAGGGGGGGTCAGCCCCAGCATTTT
12	TRBV6-1	TRBJ2-7	.	.	CASSESGYEQYF	TGTGCCAGCAGTGAATCCGGCTACGAGCAGTACTTC
16	TRBV5-1	TRBJ2-3	.	.	CASSLLRRGSTDTQYF	TGCGCCAGCAGCCTGTTGAGGAGAGGGAGCACAGATACGCAGTATTTT
15	TRBV5-1	TRBJ1-2	.	.	CASSQGTPGNYGYTF	TGCGCCAGCAGCCAGGGGACACCGGGGAACTATGGCTACACCTTC
14	TRBV5-4	TRBJ2-3	TRBD1	.	CASSLQGAADTQYF	TGTGCCAGCAGCCTACAGGGGGCGGCAGATACGCAGTATTTT
16	TRBV6-5	TRBJ1-1	.	.	CASSYSVDSWGTEAFF	TGTGCCAGCAGTTACTCCGTGGACAGCTGGGGCACTGAAGCTTTCTTT
16	TRBV19	TRBJ2-7	TRBD1	few	CASTDSHGQGEDEQYF	TGTGCCAGTACCGATAGCCACGGACAGGGTGAGGACGAGCAGTACTTC
12	TRBV21-1	TRBJ2-3	.	few	CASSKGRDTQYF	TGTGCCAGCAGCAAAGGGAGAGATACGCAGTATTTT
18	TRBV7-3	TRBJ2-1	TRBD2	.	CASSSGLAGGLTLGEQFF	TGTGCCAGCAGCTCAGGACTAGCGGGAGGGCTTACCTTAGGTGAGCAGTTCTTC